The clone carrying this TCR beta chain was seen only a few times. Antigen unknown. The CDR3 is 15 amino acids. Germline V CDR1 and CDR2: ENHRY, SYGVKD. With 6 bases removed from V and 5 bases from J, the gap between germline ends came to 19 bases. The record originates from a study of T cell responses to AZD1222 COVID-19 vaccine. Study-level results: Among vaccine-associated CD4 TCRs, coverage spanned spike, with dominance at 160-218 and 743-854. At study baseline, merely roughly 6 AZD1222 recipients were seropositive. Clonal diversity was possibly underestimated, and the donors were mostly white British, with more females.

Repertoires were generated with immunoSEQ multiplex PCR, while TCRdb's copy carries only in-frame clones and drops some. The table includes tens of thousands of clones, 75% to 95% detected once. The V and J genes are TRBV10-3 and TRBJ1-1; unclear D gene. This receptor was taken from an adult who received the AZD1222 COVID-19 vaccine. The input for sequencing was peripheral blood, taken 28 days after the second AZD1222 dose. The CDR3: CAISGPQGQRTEAFF. As DNA, the CDR3 is TGTGCCATCAGCGGCCCTCAAGGCCAGAGGACTGAAGCTTTCTTT.